This is a list of T cell receptor beta chains from one sample in a study of T cells in Graves' hyperthyroidism and ophthalmopathy. MiXCR, run by TCRdb on the multiplex PCR reads, gives a single entry per CDR3 protein. The sample contains over 650,000 distinct CDR3 sequences, 45% of which appear only once. What was sequenced was peripheral blood or thyroid tissue (not recorded which). All receptors come from an adult man with Graves' disease, either hyperthyroidism or ophthalmopathy (not recorded which). The CDR3 runs from the conserved cysteine through the conserved F or W. The size field is filled for only some rows; it gives once, few, many or a size class.

clone size | V gene | CDR3 protein
few | TRBV7-9 | CASSPGTGATEAFF
many | TRBV11-3 | CASSSRQGPAFF
NA | TRBV20-1 | CSARVRGANEKLFF
many | TRBV7-9 | CASSLGRITGDTEAFF
NA | TRBV7-2 | CASSLGVDSGNTIYF
NA | TRBV12-3/TRBV12-4 | CASSLVPQPQHF
few | TRBV7-9 | CASGASGSAYEQYF
NA | TRBV7-2 | CASSLRTGQIHNSPLHF
few | TRBV7-3 | CASSWVETQYF
many | TRBV7-8 | CASSLSGGRNEQYF
NA | TRBV12-3/TRBV12-4 | CASSEGQSNYGYTF
few | TRBV7-9 | CASSSDILSGNTIYF
few | TRBV7-9 | CASSLTNQGDTEAFF
NA | TRBV29-1 | CSLEDSYGYTF
NA | TRBV24-1 | CATSVRDTYEQYF
NA | TRBV7-9 | CASSLASGYNEKLFF
many | TRBV15 | CATSNDLMGIDNYGYTF
NA | TRBV29-1 | CSVGVAGQNYGYTF
NA | TRBV10-3 | CASSEKVASYGYTF
NA | TRBV10-3 | CASGPGKGSYGYTF
NA | TRBV7-9 | CASSLTGAPMANTEAFF
NA | TRBV2 | CASSGGLADSYEQYF
few | TRBV20-1 | CSANAGGLGDQPQHF
NA | TRBV7-8 | CASSLGPEPQHF
NA | TRBV9 | CASSVVPGIYGYTF
NA | TRBV9 | CASSVEDYVEYGYTF
many | TRBV7-9 | CASSLRTNTEAFF
NA | TRBV12-3/TRBV12-4 | CASSPRTGWSNQPQHF
few | TRBV7-9 | CASTEASGTRSGELFF
few | TRBV2 | CASSLAGLGYEQYF
NA | TRBV7-9 | CASSLTTGAAETQYF
NA | TRBV5-1 | CASSLDAYSYEQYF
NA | TRBV2 | CATSRAVNEKLFF
NA | TRBV10-3 | CAWSASGDSPLHF
few | TRBV7-9 | CASSLRVQSYEQYF
many | TRBV20-1 | CSRGQGGYEQYF
NA | TRBV7-8 | CASSLGWEGRYEQYF
NA | TRBV24-1 | CATSEYADRAATGELFF
NA | TRBV29-1 | CSSGAGPYEQYF
NA | TRBV6-1 | CASSPIGVSGYTF
NA | TRBV7-2 | CASRPLLSGGVAETQYF